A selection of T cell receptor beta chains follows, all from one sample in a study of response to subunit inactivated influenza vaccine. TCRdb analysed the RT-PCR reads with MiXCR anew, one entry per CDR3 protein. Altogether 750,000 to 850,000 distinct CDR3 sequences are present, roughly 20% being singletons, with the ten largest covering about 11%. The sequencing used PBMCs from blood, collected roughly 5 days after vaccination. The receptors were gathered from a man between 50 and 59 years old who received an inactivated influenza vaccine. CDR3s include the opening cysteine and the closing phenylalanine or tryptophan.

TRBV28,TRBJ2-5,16,CASSFRLRRALGTQYF
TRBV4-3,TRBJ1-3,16,CASSSSTGSSGNTIYF
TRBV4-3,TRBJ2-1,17,CASSQGIPGGSYNEQFF
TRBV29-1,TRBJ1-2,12,CSVDTFGYGYTF
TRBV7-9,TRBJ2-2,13,CATNRDRNGELFF
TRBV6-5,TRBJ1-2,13,CASSYDRARGYTF
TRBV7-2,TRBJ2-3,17,CASSADNLVQGTDTQYF
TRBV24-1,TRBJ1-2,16,CATSGESQTSAYGYTF
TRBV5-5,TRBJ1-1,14,CASSLSGANTEAFF
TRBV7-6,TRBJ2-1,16,CASSLAGGGGKNEQFF
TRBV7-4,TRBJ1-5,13,CASRKSLASPQHF